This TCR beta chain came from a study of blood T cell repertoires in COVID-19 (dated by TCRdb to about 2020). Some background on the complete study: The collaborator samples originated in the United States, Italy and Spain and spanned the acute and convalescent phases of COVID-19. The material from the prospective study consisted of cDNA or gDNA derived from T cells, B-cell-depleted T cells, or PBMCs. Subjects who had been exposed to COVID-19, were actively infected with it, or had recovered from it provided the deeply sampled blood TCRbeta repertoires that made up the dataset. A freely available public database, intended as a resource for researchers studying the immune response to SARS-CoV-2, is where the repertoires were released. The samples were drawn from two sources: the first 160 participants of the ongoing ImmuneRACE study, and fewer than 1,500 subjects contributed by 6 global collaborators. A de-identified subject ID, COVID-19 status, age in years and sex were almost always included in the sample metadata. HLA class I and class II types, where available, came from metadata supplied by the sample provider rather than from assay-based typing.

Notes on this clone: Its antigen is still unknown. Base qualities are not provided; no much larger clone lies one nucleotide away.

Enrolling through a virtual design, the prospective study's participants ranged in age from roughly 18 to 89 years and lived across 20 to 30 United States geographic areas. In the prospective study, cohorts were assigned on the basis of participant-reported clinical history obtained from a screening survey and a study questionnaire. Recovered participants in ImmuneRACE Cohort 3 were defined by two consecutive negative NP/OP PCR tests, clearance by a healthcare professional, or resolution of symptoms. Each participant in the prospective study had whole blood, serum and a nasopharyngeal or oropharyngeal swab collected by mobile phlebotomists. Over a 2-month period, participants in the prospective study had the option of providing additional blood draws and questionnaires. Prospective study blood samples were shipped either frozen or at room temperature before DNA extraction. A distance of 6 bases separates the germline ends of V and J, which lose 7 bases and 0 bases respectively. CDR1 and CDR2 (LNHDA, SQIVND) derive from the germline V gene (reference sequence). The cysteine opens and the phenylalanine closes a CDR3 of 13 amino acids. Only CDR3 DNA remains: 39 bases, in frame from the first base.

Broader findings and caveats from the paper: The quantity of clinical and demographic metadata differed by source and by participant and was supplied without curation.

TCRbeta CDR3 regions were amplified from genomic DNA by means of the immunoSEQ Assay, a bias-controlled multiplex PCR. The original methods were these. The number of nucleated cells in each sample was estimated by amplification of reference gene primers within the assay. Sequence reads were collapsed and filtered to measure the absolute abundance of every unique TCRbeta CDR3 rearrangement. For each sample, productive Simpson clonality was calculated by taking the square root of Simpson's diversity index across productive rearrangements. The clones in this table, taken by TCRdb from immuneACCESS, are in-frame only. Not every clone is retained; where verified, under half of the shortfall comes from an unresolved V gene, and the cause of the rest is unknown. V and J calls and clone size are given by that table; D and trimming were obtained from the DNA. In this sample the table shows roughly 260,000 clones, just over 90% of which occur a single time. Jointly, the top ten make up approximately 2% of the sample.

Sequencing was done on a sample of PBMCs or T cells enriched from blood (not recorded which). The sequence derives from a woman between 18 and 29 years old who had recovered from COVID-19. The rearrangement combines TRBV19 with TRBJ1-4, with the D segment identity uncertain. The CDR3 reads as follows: CASTGTTNEKLFF. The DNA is TGTGCCAGTACCGGGACAACTAATGAAAAACTGTTTTTT.